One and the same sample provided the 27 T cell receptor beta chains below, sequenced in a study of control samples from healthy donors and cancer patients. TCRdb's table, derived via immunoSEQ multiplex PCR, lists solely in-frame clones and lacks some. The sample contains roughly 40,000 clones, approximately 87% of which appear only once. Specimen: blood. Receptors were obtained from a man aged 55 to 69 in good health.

The CDR3 sequence is CASSSGPQNTEAFF. The CDR3 bases are TGTGCCAGCAGCTCCGGACCGCAGAACACTGAAGCTTTCTTT. The rearrangement links TRBV7-8 to TRBJ1-1; no reliable D call. V was trimmed by 4 bases and J by 1 base, leaving 10 bases between them. CDR1 is SGHVS, CDR2 FQNEAQ, per germline. The CDR3 extends over 14 amino acids.

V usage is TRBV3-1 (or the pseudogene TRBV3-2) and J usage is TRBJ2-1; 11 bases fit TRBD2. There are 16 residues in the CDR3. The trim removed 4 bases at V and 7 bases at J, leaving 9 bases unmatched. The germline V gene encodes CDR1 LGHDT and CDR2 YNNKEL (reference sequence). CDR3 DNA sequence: TGTGCCAGCAGCCCTGACAATAGCGGGGGGGATAATGAGCAGTTCTTC. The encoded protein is CASSPDNSGGDNEQFF.

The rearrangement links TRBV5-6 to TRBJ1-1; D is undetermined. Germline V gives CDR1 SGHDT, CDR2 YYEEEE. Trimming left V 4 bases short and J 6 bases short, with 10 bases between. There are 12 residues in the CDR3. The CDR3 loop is CASSLTRAEAFF. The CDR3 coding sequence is TGTGCCAGCAGCCTGACTCGGGCTGAAGCTTTCTTT.

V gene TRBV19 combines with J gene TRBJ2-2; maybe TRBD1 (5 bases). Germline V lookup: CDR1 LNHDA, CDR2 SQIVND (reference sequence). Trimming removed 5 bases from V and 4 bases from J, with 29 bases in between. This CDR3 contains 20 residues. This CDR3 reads CASSATSPGRQLPGTGELFF. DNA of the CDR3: TGTGCCAGTAGTGCCACTTCCCCCGGACGACAGTTGCCGGGCACCGGGGAGCTGTTTTTT.

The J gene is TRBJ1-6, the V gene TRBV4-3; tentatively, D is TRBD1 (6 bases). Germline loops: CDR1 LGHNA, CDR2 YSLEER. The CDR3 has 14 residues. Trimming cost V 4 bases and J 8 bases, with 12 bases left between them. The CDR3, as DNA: TGCGCCAGCAGCCGACAAAGGACAGATTCACCCCTCCACTTT. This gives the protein CASSRQRTDSPLHF.

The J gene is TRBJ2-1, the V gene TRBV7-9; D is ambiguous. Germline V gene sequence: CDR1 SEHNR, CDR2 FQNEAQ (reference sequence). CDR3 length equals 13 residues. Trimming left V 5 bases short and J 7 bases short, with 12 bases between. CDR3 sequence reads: CASSPHTWNEQFF. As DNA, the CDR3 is TGTGCCAGCAGCCCTCACACCTGGAATGAGCAGTTCTTC.

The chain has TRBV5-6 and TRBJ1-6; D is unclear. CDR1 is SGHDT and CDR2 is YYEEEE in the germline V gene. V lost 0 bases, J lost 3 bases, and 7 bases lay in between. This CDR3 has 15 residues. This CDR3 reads CASSLGFDYNSPLHF. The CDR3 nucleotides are TGTGCCAGCAGCTTGGGTTTTGACTATAATTCACCCCTCCACTTT. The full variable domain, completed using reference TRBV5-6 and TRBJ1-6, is DAGVTQSPTHLIKTRGQQVTLRCSPKSGHDTVSWYQQALGQGPQFIFQYYEEEERQRGNFPDRFSGHQFPNYSSELNVNALLLGDSALYLCASSLGFDYNSPLHFGNGTRLTVT.

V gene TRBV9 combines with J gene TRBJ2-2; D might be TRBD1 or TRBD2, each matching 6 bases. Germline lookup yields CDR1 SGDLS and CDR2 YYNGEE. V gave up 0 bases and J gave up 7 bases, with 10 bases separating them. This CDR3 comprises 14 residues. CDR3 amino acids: CASSVVGGGGELFF. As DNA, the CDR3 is TGTGCCAGCAGCGTAGTGGGGGGCGGCGGGGAGCTGTTTTTT.

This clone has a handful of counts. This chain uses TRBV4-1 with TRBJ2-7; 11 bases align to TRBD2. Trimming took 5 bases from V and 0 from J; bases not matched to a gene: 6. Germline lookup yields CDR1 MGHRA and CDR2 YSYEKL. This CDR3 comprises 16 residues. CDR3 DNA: TGCGCCAGCAGCTCTTCAACTAGCGGGGGCTCCTACGAGCAGTACTTC. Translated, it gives CASSSSTSGGSYEQYF.

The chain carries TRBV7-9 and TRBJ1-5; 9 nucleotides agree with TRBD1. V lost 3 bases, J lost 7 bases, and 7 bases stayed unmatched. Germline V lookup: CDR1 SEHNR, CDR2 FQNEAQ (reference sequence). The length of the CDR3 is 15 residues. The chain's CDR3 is CASSLGTGGQQPQHF. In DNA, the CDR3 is TGTGCCAGCAGCTTGGGTACAGGGGGCCAACAGCCCCAGCATTTT.

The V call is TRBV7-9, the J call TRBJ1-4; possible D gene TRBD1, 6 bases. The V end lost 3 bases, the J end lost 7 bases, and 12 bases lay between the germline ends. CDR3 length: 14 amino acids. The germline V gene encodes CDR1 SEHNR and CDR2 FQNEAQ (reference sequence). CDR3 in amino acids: CASSLGLRGEKLFF. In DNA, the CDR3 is TGTGCCAGCAGCTTGGGGCTCAGGGGTGAAAAACTGTTTTTT.

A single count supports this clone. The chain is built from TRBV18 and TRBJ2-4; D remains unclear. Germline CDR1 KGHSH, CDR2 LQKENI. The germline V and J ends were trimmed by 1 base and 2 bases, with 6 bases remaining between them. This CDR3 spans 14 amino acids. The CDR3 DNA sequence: TGTGCCAGCTCACCACAAGGATCCAAAAACATTCAGTACTTC. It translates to CASSPQGSKNIQYF.

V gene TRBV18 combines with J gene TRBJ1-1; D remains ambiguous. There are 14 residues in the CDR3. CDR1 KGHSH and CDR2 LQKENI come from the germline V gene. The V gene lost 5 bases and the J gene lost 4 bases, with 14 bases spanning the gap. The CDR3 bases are TGTGCCAGCTCATCGCAAAGTTCGGGCACTGAAGCTTTCTTT. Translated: CASSSQSSGTEAFF.

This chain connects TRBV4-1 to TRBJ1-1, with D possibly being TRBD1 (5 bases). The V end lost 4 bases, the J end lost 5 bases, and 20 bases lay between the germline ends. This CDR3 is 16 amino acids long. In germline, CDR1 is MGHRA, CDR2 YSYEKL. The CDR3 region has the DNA TGCGCCAGCAGCCGTCCCCGGGACTCGTCGTGGACTGAAGCTTTCTTT. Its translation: CASSRPRDSSWTEAFF.

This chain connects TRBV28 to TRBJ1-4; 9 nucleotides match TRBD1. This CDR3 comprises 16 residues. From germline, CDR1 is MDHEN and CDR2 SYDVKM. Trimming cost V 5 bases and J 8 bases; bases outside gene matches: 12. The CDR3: CASSPLQGAQVEKLFF. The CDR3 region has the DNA TGTGCCAGCAGTCCCCTACAGGGGGCGCAGGTGGAAAAACTGTTTTTT.

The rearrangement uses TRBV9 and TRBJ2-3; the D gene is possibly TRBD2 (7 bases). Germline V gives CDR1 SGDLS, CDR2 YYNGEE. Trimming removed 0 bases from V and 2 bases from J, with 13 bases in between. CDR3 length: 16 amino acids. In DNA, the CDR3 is TGTGCCAGCAGCGTAGCGGGCGGGGGCTACACAGATACGCAGTATTTT. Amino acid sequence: CASSVAGGGYTDTQYF.

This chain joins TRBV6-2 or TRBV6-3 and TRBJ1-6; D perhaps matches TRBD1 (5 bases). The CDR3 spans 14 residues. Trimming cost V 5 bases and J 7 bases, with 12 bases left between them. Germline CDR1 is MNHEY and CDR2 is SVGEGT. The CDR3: CASSPGTENSPLHF. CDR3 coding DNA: TGTGCCAGCAGTCCCGGGACGGAAAATTCACCCCTCCACTTT.

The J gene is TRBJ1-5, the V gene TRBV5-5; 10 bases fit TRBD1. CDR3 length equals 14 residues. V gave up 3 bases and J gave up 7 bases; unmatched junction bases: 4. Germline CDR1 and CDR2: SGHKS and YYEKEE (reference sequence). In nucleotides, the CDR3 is TGTGCCAGCAGCTCCGACAGGGGGCAACAGCCCCAGCATTTT. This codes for CASSSDRGQQPQHF.

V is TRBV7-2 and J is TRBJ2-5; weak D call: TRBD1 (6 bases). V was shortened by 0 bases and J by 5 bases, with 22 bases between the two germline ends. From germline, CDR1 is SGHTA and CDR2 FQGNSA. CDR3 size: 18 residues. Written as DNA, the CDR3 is TGTGCCAGCAGCTTAGCGCTAGTTAGGGGGTCATTAGGTGAGACCCAGTACTTC. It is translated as CASSLALVRGSLGETQYF. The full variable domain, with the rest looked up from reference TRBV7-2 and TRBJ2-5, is GAGVSQSPSNKVTEKGKDVELRCDPISGHTALYWYRQSLGQGLEFLIYFQGNSAPDKSGLPSDRFSAERTGGSVSTLTIQRTQQEDSAVYLCASSLALVRGSLGETQYFGPGTRLLVL.

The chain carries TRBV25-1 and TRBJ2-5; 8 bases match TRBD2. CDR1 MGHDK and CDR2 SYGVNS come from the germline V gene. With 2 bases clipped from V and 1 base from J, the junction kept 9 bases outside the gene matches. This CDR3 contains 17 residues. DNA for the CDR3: TGTGCCAGCAGTGAAGCCGTGATAGCGGGATTCCAAGAGACCCAGTACTTC. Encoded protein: CASSEAVIAGFQETQYF. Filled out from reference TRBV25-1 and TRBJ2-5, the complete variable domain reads EADIYQTPRYLVIGTGKKITLECSQTMGHDKMYWYQQDPGMELHLIHYSYGVNSTEKGDLSSESTVSRIRTEHFPLTLESARPSHTSQYLCASSEAVIAGFQETQYFGPGTRLLVL.

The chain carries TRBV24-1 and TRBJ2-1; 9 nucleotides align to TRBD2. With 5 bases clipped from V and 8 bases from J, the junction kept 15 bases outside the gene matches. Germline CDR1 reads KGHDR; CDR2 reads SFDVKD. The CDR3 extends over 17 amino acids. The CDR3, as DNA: TGTGCCACCAGTGTCCAGATTAGCGGGGGTCTCGGGGATGAGCAGTTCTTC. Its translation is CATSVQISGGLGDEQFF.

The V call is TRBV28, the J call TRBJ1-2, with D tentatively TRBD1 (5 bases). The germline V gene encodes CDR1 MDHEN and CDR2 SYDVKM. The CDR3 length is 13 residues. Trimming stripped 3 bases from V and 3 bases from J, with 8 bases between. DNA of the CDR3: TGTGCCAGCAGTTTTCGGGACTACTATGGCTACACCTTC. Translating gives CASSFRDYYGYTF.

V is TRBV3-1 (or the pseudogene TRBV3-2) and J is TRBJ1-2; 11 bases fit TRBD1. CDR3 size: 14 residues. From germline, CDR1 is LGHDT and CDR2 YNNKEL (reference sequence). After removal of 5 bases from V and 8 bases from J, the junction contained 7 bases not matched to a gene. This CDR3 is CASSFRDRGSGYTF. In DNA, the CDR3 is TGTGCCAGCAGCTTCCGGGACAGGGGGTCCGGCTACACCTTC.

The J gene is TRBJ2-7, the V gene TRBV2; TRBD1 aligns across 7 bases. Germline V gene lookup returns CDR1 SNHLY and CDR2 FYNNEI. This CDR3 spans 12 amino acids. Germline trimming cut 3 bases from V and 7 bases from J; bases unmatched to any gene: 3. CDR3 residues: CASSEQQGEQYF. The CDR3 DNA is TGTGCCAGCAGTGAGCAACAGGGGGAGCAGTACTTC. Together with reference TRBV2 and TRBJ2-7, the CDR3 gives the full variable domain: EPEVTQTPSHQVTQMGQEVILRCVPISNHLYFYWYRQILGQKVEFLVSFYNNEISEKSEIFDDQFSVERPDGSNFTLKIRSTKLEDSAMYFCASSEQQGEQYFGPGTRLTVT.

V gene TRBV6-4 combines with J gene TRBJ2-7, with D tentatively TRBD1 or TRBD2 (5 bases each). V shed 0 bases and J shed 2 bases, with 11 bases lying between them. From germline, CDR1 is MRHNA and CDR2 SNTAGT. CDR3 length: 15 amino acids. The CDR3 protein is CASSDSRDGAYEQYF. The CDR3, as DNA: TGTGCCAGCAGTGACTCTAGGGACGGGGCCTACGAGCAGTACTTC.

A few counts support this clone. CDR3 bases: TGTGCCAGCAGTTTCACCCGCCTACCCGTCACTGAAGCTTTCTTT. Encoded protein: CASSFTRLPVTEAFF. The chain joins TRBV28 to TRBJ1-1, with D uncertain. V was pared by 3 bases and J by 4 bases, with 15 bases between. The CDR3 has 15 residues. CDR1 is MDHEN, CDR2 SYDVKM, per germline.

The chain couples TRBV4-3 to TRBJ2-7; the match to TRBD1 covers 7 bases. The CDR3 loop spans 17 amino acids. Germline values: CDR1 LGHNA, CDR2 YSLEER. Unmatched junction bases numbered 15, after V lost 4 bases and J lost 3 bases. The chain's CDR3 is CASSLSPSGQDLYEQYF. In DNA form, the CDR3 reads TGCGCCAGCAGCCTCAGCCCGAGCGGACAGGACCTCTACGAGCAGTACTTC.